These T cell receptor beta chains were read from a single sample in a study of shared clonotypes between healthy human individuals. Sequencing was performed with immunoSEQ multiplex PCR; in TCRdb, only in-frame clones are kept and a portion is missing. Of 2 million to 2.5 million clones detected, under 95% appear once; the ten largest clones hold 0.37%. Material for sequencing was naive CD4+ T cells from PBMCs. These receptors were taken from a man aged 18 to 30 in good health. Some clones in this sample may be carry-over from other donors' samples. CDR3s include the opening cysteine and the closing phenylalanine or tryptophan. Fields, in order: CDR3 protein, CDR3 DNA, J gene, D gene, clone size, V gene. A D gene is named only where the DNA matches it firmly. Part of the rows lack a size; the others show once, few, many or a class for expanded clones.

cdr3_aa: CASSLSRNYGYTF; cdr3_nt: TGTGCCAGCAGCTTGAGCAGGAACTATGGCTACACCTTC; j_call: TRBJ1-2; d_call: .; clone_size: .; v_call: TRBV11-2
cdr3_aa: CASSPSWGPQETQYF; cdr3_nt: TGTGCCAGCAGCCCTTCCTGGGGGCCCCAAGAGACCCAGTACTTC; j_call: TRBJ2-5; d_call: .; clone_size: once; v_call: TRBV7-3
cdr3_aa: CASSARDRGYYGYTF; cdr3_nt: TGTGCCAGCAGCGCAAGGGACAGGGGATACTATGGCTACACCTTC; j_call: TRBJ1-2; d_call: TRBD1; clone_size: few; v_call: TRBV9
cdr3_aa: CASSLDGRGNEQFF; cdr3_nt: TGTGCCAGCAGCTTAGACGGGAGAGGGAATGAGCAGTTCTTC; j_call: TRBJ2-1; d_call: .; clone_size: .; v_call: TRBV7-6
cdr3_aa: CASSLAAGGNTEAFF; cdr3_nt: TGTGCCAGCAGCTTGGCTGCCGGAGGGAACACTGAAGCTTTCTTT; j_call: TRBJ1-1; d_call: .; clone_size: .; v_call: TRBV5-5
cdr3_aa: CASNRGLNADTQYF; cdr3_nt: TGTGCCAGTAACCGGGGGCTAAATGCGGATACGCAGTATTTT; j_call: TRBJ2-3; d_call: .; clone_size: .; v_call: TRBV19
cdr3_aa: CASSPPPRGPGADTQYF; cdr3_nt: TGTGCCAGCAGCCCACCCCCCCGGGGTCCCGGAGCAGATACGCAGTATTTT; j_call: TRBJ2-3; d_call: .; clone_size: .; v_call: TRBV7-9
cdr3_aa: CASSLTQTGNEQYF; cdr3_nt: TGTGCCAGCAGCCTCACCCAGACAGGGAACGAGCAGTACTTC; j_call: TRBJ2-7; d_call: TRBD1; clone_size: once; v_call: TRBV5-4
cdr3_aa: CASSEGSRQPQHF; cdr3_nt: TGTGCCAGCAGCGAGGGGTCTAGGCAGCCCCAGCATTTT; j_call: TRBJ1-5; d_call: .; clone_size: once; v_call: TRBV11-2
cdr3_aa: CASSLVRGEAFF; cdr3_nt: TGTGCCAGCAGTTTAGTTCGGGGGGAAGCTTTCTTT; j_call: TRBJ1-1; d_call: .; clone_size: .; v_call: TRBV28
cdr3_aa: CASSLDARMNTEAFF; cdr3_nt: TGTGCCAGCAGCTTGGATGCACGCATGAACACTGAAGCTTTCTTT; j_call: TRBJ1-1; d_call: .; clone_size: .; v_call: TRBV5-4
cdr3_aa: CASSQDLVRLQYF; cdr3_nt: TGCGCCAGCAGCCAAGATTTGGTAAGACTTCAGTACTTC; j_call: TRBJ2-4; d_call: .; clone_size: .; v_call: TRBV4-1
cdr3_aa: CASGYKGGPSTDTQYF; cdr3_nt: TGTGCCAGCGGTTACAAAGGCGGGCCAAGCACAGATACGCAGTATTTT; j_call: TRBJ2-3; d_call: .; clone_size: .; v_call: TRBV28
cdr3_aa: CASSVATTTNEKLFF; cdr3_nt: TGTGCCAGCAGCGTAGCGACCACAACTAATGAAAAACTGTTTTTT; j_call: TRBJ1-4; d_call: .; clone_size: .; v_call: TRBV9
cdr3_aa: CASSGRDSLQETQYF; cdr3_nt: TGCGCCAGCAGCGGACGGGACAGCTTACAAGAGACCCAGTACTTC; j_call: TRBJ2-5; d_call: TRBD1; clone_size: .; v_call: TRBV5-1
cdr3_aa: CASSGGTSGRNTGELFF; cdr3_nt: TGCGCCAGCAGCGGCGGGACTAGCGGGAGAAACACCGGGGAGCTGTTTTTT; j_call: TRBJ2-2; d_call: TRBD2; clone_size: .; v_call: TRBV5-1
cdr3_aa: CASSPGTGGPGYTF; cdr3_nt: TGCGCCAGCAGCCCCGGGACAGGGGGCCCTGGCTACACCTTC; j_call: TRBJ1-2; d_call: TRBD1; clone_size: .; v_call: TRBV5-1
cdr3_aa: CSVDYPRETQYF; cdr3_nt: TGCAGCGTTGATTACCCTAGAGAGACCCAGTACTTC; j_call: TRBJ2-5; d_call: .; clone_size: .; v_call: TRBV29-1
cdr3_aa: CASSYSEFSRDGAYF; cdr3_nt: TGTGCCAGCAGTTACTCCGAGTTTAGCAGGGACGGTGCGTACTTC; j_call: TRBJ2-4; d_call: .; clone_size: .; v_call: TRBV6-5
cdr3_aa: CASSVVGTSEETQYF; cdr3_nt: TGTGCCAGCAGCGTAGTTGGGACTAGCGAAGAGACCCAGTACTTC; j_call: TRBJ2-5; d_call: TRBD2; clone_size: .; v_call: TRBV9
cdr3_aa: CASSLRGAGPHYEQFF; cdr3_nt: TGTGCCAGCAGCTTGAGGGGAGCGGGACCCCACTATGAGCAGTTCTTC; j_call: TRBJ2-1; d_call: TRBD2; clone_size: .; v_call: TRBV7-3
cdr3_aa: CASSLGDKRNTEAFF; cdr3_nt: TGTGCCAGCAGCTTAGGGGACAAGAGGAACACTGAAGCTTTCTTT; j_call: TRBJ1-1; d_call: .; clone_size: once; v_call: TRBV7-9
cdr3_aa: CASSQSGTLNQPQHF; cdr3_nt: TGTGCCAGCAGTCAGTCCGGGACCCTCAATCAGCCCCAGCATTTT; j_call: TRBJ1-5; d_call: .; clone_size: .; v_call: TRBV6-5
cdr3_aa: CASSSRGMNTEAFF; cdr3_nt: TGTGCCAGCAGCTCGAGGGGGATGAACACTGAAGCTTTCTTT; j_call: TRBJ1-1; d_call: .; clone_size: .; v_call: TRBV11-3
cdr3_aa: CASSVAGLRTDTQYF; cdr3_nt: TGTGCCAGCAGCGTAGCCGGGCTACGCACAGATACGCAGTATTTT; j_call: TRBJ2-3; d_call: .; clone_size: .; v_call: TRBV9
cdr3_aa: CASSIGLNSYEQYF; cdr3_nt: TGTGCCAGCAGCATAGGACTGAACTCCTACGAGCAGTACTTC; j_call: TRBJ2-7; d_call: .; clone_size: .; v_call: TRBV5-8
cdr3_aa: CASSVSPLVADTQYF; cdr3_nt: TGTGCCAGCAGCGTATCCCCCCTAGTAGCGGATACGCAGTATTTT; j_call: TRBJ2-3; d_call: .; clone_size: .; v_call: TRBV9
cdr3_aa: CASSLSGNSLEQYF; cdr3_nt: TGCGCCAGCAGCTTGTCAGGGAATTCCCTCGAGCAGTACTTC; j_call: TRBJ2-7; d_call: .; clone_size: .; v_call: TRBV5-1
cdr3_aa: CASSVDPASGRAGDNEQFF; cdr3_nt: TGTGCCAGCAGCGTAGACCCGGCTAGCGGGAGGGCCGGAGACAATGAGCAGTTCTTC; j_call: TRBJ2-1; d_call: TRBD2; clone_size: once; v_call: TRBV9
cdr3_aa: CAISDIPGDLTQYF; cdr3_nt: TGTGCCATCAGTGATATCCCCGGGGACCTTACGCAGTATTTT; j_call: TRBJ2-3; d_call: .; clone_size: .; v_call: TRBV10-3
cdr3_aa: CASSAGPLGVQNTEAFF; cdr3_nt: TGTGCCAGCAGCGCGGGGCCTTTAGGAGTCCAGAACACTGAAGCTTTCTTT; j_call: TRBJ1-1; d_call: .; clone_size: .; v_call: TRBV9
cdr3_aa: CASSPPDRNTEAFF; cdr3_nt: TGTGCCAGCAGCCCCCCGGACAGGAACACTGAAGCTTTCTTT; j_call: TRBJ1-1; d_call: .; clone_size: .; v_call: TRBV7-9
cdr3_aa: CASSPGRDTEAFF; cdr3_nt: TGTGCCAGCTCACCAGGGAGGGACACTGAAGCTTTCTTT; j_call: TRBJ1-1; d_call: .; clone_size: .; v_call: TRBV18
cdr3_aa: CASRHGGAGGYIQYF; cdr3_nt: TGTGCCAGCAGACACGGGGGAGCGGGAGGTTACATTCAGTACTTC; j_call: TRBJ2-4; d_call: TRBD2; clone_size: .; v_call: TRBV27
cdr3_aa: CASINSGAHSSYEQYF; cdr3_nt: TGTGCCAGCATAAACAGCGGGGCCCATAGCTCCTACGAGCAGTACTTC; j_call: TRBJ2-7; d_call: TRBD2; clone_size: .; v_call: TRBV28
cdr3_aa: CASSQGAGQPQHF; cdr3_nt: TGTGCCAGTAGCCAGGGGGCTGGGCAGCCCCAGCATTTT; j_call: TRBJ1-5; d_call: TRBD1; clone_size: .; v_call: TRBV19
cdr3_aa: CASSPAGPTPLYF; cdr3_nt: TGTGCCAGCTCACCAGCAGGCCCTACGCCCCTGTACTTC; j_call: TRBJ2-7; d_call: .; clone_size: .; v_call: TRBV18
cdr3_aa: CAWSTGEGSPLHF; cdr3_nt: TGTGCCTGGAGTACAGGGGAGGGTTCACCCCTCCACTTT; j_call: TRBJ1-6; d_call: TRBD1; clone_size: .; v_call: TRBV30
cdr3_aa: CASSGGGLAESGQFF; cdr3_nt: TGTGCCAGCAGCGGAGGGGGACTAGCGGAATCCGGGCAGTTCTTC; j_call: TRBJ2-1; d_call: TRBD2; clone_size: .; v_call: TRBV9
cdr3_aa: CASSHSGQAGSDGNTIYF; cdr3_nt: TGCGCCAGCAGCCACTCGGGACAGGCCGGCTCCGATGGAAACACCATATATTTT; j_call: TRBJ1-3; d_call: TRBD1; clone_size: .; v_call: TRBV4-1